The rows below give T cell receptor beta chains drawn from one sample of a study of identical twins. MiXCR was run by TCRdb on the 5' RACE reads, yielding one entry per CDR3 protein. The sample yields approximately 500,000 distinct CDR3 sequences, about 24% seen once. Separately, the same data were catalogued under a study of T cells expressing NK-cell markers.

Sequenced input: CD4+ T cells sorted from blood. All receptors derive from a woman aged 18 to 35 in good health. CDR3s include the opening cysteine and the closing phenylalanine or tryptophan. The size entry is marked missing in some rows and otherwise reads once, few, many or a size class.

clone_size v_call cdr3_aa
- TRBV6-5 CASSYSAVPNSYNEQFF
many TRBV12-3/TRBV12-4 CASSFLGYEQYF
- TRBV7-2 CASSLGASANTGELFF
- TRBV5-6 CASSLAGWGWDEKLFF
few TRBV7-2 CASSPHPTGYNEQFF
few TRBV7-2 CASTSKTERRNTIYF
- TRBV5-1 CASSLGSGRSYEQYF
- TRBV20-1 CSARDPGLGQETQYF
few TRBV9 CASSGSGDSYNEQFF
few TRBV6-4 CASSRGSSGQNEQFF
- TRBV11-2 CASSSQSGTEAFF
- TRBV15 CATSPGTDTQYF
few TRBV5-1 CASSLEGHEQYF
few TRBV10-3 CATRGLAGGPSTGELFF
few TRBV5-1 CASSLKQGESYNEQFF
few TRBV13 CASSSGLAGAFSTDTQYF
few TRBV6-6 CASSYSRGDGGELFF
- TRBV4-2 CASSQERRGELFF
few TRBV10-3 CAISESRTGAQNYNEQFF
- TRBV29-1 CSAPGLAGDTDTQYF
- TRBV3-1 CASSPVSGRAGSGEQFF
- TRBV6-5 CASSYARIVYGYTF
many TRBV10-3 CAIKGQTNTEAFF
many TRBV5-8 CASSLGISHSTDTQYF
- TRBV7-2 CASSLAGLEMSEQFF
few TRBV7-8 CASAQSSGANVLTF
- TRBV20-1 CSADGAVSTKNIQYF
few TRBV3-1 CASSQFIQGTDTQYF
- TRBV20-1 CSAPRLADTDTQYF